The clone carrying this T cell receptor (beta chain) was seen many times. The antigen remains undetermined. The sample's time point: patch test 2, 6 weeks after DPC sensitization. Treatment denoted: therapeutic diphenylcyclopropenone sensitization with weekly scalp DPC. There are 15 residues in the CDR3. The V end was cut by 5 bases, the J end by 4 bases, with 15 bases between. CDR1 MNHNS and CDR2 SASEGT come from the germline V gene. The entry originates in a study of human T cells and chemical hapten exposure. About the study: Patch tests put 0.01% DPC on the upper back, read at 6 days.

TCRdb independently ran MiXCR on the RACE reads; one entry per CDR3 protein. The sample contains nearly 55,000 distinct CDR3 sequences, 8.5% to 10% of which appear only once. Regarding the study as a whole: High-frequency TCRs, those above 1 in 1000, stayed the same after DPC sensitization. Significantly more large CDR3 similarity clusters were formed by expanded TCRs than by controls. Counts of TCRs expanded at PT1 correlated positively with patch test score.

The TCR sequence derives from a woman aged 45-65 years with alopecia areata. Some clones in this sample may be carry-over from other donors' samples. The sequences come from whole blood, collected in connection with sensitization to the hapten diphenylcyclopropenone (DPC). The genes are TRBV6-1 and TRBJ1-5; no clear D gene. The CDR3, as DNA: TGTGCCAGCAGTCCCCACAAGGGCCCGAATCAGCCCCAGCATTTT. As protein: CASSPHKGPNQPQHF.